This T cell receptor (beta chain) was sequenced in a study of response to subunit inactivated influenza vaccine. Study-level findings and limits: The authors suggested that few new T cells are recruited per seasonal influenza vaccination.

CDR1 is SGHTA and CDR2 is FQGNSA in the germline V gene. This CDR3 spans 17 amino acids. One entry per CDR3 protein results from TCRdb running MiXCR on the RT-PCR reads. Among about 150,000 distinct CDR3 sequences listed, about 10% were seen once. Concerning this clonotype itself: Its antigen is unidentified. The junction does not match germline at one end; this may be a read error.

This chain joins TRBV7-2 and TRBJ1-1; unclear D gene. The source is a man aged 45 to 70 who received an inactivated influenza vaccine. This specimen was CD8+ T cells sorted from PBMCs, taken around 25 months after vaccination. The CDR3 loop is CASSIYQYGGLSTEALF. The CDR3 region has the DNA TGTGCCAGCAGCATCTACCAATACGGAGGGCTTTCGACTGAAGCTTTATTT.